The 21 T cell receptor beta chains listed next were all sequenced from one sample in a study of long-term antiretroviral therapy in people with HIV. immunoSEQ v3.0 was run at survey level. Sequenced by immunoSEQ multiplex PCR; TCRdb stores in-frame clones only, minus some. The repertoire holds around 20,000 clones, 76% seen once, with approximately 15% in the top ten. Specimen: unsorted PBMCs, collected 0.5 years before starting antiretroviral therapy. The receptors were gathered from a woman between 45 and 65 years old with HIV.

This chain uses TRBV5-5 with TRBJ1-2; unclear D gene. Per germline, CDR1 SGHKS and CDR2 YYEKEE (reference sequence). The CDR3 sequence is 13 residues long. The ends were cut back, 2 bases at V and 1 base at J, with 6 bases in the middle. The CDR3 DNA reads TGTGCCAGCAGCTTTCCGTTTAACTATGGCTACACCTTC. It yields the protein CASSFPFNYGYTF.

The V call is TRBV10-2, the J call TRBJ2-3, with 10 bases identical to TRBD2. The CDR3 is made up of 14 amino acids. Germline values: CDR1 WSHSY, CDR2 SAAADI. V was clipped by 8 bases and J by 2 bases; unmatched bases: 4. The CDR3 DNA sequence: TGCGCCAGCTCACTAGCGGGGAACACAGATACGCAGTATTTT. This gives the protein CASSLAGNTDTQYF.

The chain's CDR3 is CASSPAGLSGNTIYF. Here the CDR3 DNA reads TGTGCCAGCAGCCCTGCAGGGTTATCTGGAAACACCATATATTTT. The rearrangement joins TRBV27 to TRBJ1-3, with TRBD1 as a possible D gene (5 bases). V was trimmed by 6 bases and J by 1 base, leaving 13 bases between them. Germline values: CDR1 MNHEY, CDR2 SMNVEV (reference sequence). The CDR3 has 15 residues.

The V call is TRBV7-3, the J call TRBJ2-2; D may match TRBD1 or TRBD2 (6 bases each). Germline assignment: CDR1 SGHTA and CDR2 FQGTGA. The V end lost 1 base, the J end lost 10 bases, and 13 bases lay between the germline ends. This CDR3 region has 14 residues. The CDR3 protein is CASSLSGGQEELFF. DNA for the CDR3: TGTGCCAGCAGCTTAAGTGGGGGGCAGGAGGAGCTGTTTTTT.

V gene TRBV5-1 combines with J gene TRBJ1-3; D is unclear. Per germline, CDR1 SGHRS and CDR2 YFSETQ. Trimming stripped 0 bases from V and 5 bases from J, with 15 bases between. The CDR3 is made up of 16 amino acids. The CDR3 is CASSLGPSTVRNTIYF. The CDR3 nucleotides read TGCGCCAGCAGCTTGGGGCCCAGCACGGTGAGAAACACCATATATTTT.

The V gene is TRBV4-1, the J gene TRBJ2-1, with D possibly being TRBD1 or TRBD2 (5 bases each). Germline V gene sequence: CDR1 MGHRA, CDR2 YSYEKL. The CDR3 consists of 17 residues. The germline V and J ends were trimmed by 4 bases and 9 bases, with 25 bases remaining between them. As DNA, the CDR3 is TGCGCCAGCAGCCCCCAAATCGTGGGACGGTCTAGGGGTGAGCAGTTCTTC. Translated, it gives CASSPQIVGRSRGEQFF.

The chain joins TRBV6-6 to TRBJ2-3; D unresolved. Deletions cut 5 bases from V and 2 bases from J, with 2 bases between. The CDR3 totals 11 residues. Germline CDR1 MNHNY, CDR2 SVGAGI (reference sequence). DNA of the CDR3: TGTGCCAGCAGTCTCACAGATACGCAGTATTTT. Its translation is CASSLTDTQYF.

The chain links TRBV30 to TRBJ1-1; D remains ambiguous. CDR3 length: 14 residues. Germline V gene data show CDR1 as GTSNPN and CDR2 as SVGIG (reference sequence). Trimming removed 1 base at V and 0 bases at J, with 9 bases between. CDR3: CAWSEAGLNTEAFF. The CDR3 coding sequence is TGTGCCTGGAGTGAGGCGGGTTTGAACACTGAAGCTTTCTTT.

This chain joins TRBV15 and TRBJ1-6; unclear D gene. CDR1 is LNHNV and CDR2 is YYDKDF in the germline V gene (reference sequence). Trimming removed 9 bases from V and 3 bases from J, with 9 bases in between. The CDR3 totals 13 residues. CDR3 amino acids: CATRHVYNSPLHF. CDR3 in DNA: TGTGCCACGAGACACGTCTATAATTCACCCCTCCACTTT. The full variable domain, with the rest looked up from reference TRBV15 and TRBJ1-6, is DAMVIQNPRYQVTQFGKPVTLSCSQTLNHNVMYWYQQKSSQAPKLLFHYYDKDFNNEADTPDNFQSRRPNTSFCFLDIRSPGLGDTAMYLCATRHVYNSPLHFGNGTRLTVT.

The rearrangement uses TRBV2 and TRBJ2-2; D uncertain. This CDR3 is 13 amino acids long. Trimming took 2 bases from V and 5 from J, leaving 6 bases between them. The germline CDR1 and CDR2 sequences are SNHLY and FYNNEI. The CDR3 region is CASSESETGELFF. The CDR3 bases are TGTGCCAGCAGTGAATCCGAAACCGGGGAGCTGTTTTTT. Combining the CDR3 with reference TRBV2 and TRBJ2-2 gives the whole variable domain EPEVTQTPSHQVTQMGQEVILRCVPISNHLYFYWYRQILGQKVEFLVSFYNNEISEKSEIFDDQFSVERPDGSNFTLKIRSTKLEDSAMYFCASSESETGELFFGEGSRLTVL.

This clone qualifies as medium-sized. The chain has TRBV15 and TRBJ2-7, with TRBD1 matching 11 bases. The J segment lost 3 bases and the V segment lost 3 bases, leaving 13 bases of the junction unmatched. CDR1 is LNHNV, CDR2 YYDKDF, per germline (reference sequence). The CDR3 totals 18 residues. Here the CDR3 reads CATSRAFVVGTGGYEQYF. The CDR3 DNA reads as TGTGCCACCAGCAGGGCCTTTGTGGTGGGGACAGGGGGCTACGAGCAGTACTTC.

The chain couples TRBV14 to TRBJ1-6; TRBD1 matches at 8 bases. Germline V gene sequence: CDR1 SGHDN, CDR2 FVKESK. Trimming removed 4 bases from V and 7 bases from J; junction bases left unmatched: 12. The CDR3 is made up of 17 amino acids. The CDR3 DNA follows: TGTGCCAGCAGCCCCAGACAGGGGTCTCTCTCCAATTCACCCCTCCACTTT. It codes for CASSPRQGSLSNSPLHF.

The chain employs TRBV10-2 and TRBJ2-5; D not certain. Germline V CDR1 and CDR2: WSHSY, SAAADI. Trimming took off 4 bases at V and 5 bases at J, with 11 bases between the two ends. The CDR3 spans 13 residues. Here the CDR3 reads CASSVSGGETQYF. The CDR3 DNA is TGCGCCAGCAGTGTTAGTGGTGGGGAGACCCAGTACTTC.

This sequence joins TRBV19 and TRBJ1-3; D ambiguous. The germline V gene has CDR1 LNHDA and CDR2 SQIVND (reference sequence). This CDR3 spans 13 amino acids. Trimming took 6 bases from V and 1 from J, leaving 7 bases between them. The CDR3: CASRERSGNTIYF. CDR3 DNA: TGTGCCAGTAGAGAAAGATCTGGAAACACCATATATTTT.

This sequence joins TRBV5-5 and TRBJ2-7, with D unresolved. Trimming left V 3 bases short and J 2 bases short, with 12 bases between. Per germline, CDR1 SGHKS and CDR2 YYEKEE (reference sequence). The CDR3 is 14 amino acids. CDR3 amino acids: CASSSVDFTYEQYV. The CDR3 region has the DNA TGTGCCAGCAGCTCCGTGGATTTCACCTACGAGCAGTACGTC.

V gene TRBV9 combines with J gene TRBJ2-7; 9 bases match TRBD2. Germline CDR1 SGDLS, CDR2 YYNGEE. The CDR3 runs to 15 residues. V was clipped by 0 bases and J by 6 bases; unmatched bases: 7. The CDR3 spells CASSVAPTSGSEQYF. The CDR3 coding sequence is TGTGCCAGCAGCGTAGCCCCGACTAGCGGCTCCGAGCAGTACTTC.

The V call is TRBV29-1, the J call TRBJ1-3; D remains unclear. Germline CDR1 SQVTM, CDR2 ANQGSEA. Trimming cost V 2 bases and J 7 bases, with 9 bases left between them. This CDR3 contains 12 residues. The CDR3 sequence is CSVETWANTIYF. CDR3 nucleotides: TGCAGCGTTGAAACTTGGGCCAACACCATATATTTT.

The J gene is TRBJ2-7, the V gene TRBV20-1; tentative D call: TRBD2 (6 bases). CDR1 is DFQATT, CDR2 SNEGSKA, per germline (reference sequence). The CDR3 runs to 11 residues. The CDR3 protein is CRVGGAYEQYF. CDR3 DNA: TGCAGGGTGGGGGGAGCCTACGAGCAGTACTTC.

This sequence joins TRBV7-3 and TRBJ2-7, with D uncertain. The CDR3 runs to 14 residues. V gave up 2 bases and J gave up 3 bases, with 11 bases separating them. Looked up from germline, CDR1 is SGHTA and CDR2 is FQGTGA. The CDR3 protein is CASSLGPQSYEQYV. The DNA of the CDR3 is TGTGCCAGCAGCTTAGGCCCCCAGAGCTACGAGCAGTACGTC.

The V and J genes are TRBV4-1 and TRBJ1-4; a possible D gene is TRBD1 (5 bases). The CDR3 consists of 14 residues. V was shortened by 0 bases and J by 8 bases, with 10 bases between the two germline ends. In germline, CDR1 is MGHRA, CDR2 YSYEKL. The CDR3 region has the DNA TGCGCCAGCAGCCAAGAGGGGGGGTGGGAAAAACTGTTTTTT. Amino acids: CASSQEGGWEKLFF.

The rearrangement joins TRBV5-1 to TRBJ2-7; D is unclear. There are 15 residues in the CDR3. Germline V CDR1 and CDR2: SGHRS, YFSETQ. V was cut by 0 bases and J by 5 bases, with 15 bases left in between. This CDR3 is CASSLVIASAHEQYF. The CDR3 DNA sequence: TGCGCCAGCAGCTTGGTAATCGCGAGCGCCCACGAGCAGTACTTC.